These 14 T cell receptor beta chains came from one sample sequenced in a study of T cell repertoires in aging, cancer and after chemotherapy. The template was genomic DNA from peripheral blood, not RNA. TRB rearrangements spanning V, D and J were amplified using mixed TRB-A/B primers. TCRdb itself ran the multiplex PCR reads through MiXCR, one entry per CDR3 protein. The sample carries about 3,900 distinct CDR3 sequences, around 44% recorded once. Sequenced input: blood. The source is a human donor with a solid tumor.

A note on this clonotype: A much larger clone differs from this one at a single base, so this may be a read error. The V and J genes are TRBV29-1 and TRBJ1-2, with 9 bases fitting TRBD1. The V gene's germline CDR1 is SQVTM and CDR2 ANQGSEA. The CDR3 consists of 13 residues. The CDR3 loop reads CSATGGGSYGYIF. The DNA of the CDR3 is TGCAGCGCAACAGGGGGCGGGAGTTATGGCTACATCTTC.

The CDR3 is CASSFDSTYGYTF. The CDR3 DNA reads as TGTGCCAGCAGCTTCGACTCGACCTATGGCTACACCTTC. The chain uses TRBV7-9 and TRBJ1-2; unclear D gene. V gave up 3 bases and J gave up 4 bases, with 9 bases separating them. The CDR3 extends over 13 amino acids. Germline CDR1 is SEHNR and CDR2 is FQNEAQ (reference sequence).

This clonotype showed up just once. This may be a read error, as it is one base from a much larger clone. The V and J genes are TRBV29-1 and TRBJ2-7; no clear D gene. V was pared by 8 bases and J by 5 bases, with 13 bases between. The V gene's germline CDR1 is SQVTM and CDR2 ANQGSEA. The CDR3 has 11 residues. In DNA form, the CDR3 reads TGCAGCTTAAGAGTGGAGAACGAGCAGTACTTC. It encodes CSLRVENEQYF.

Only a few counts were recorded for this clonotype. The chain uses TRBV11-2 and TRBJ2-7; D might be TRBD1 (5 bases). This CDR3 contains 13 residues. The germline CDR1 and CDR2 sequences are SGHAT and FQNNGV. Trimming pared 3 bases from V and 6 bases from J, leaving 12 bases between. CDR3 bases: TGTGCCAGCAGCTTGCAGACAGTTGGCGAGCAGTACTTC. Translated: CASSLQTVGEQYF.

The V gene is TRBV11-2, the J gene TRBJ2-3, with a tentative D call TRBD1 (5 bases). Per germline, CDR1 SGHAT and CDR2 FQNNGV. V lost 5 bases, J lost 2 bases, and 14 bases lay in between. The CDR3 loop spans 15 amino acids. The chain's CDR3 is CASSQDKRITDTQYF. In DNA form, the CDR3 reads TGTGCCAGCAGCCAGGACAAAAGGATCACAGATACGCAGTATTTT. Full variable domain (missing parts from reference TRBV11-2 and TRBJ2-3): EAGVAQSPRYKIIEKRQSVAFWCNPISGHATLYWYQQILGQGPKLLIQFQNNGVVDDSQLPKDRFSAERLKGVDSTLKIQPAKLEDSAVYLCASSQDKRITDTQYFGPGTRLTVL.

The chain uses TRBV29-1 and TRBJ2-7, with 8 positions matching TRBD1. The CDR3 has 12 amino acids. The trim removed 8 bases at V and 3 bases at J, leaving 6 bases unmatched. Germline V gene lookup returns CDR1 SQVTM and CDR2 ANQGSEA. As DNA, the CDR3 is TGCAGCTTAGAGGGGACAGGCTACGAGCAGTACTTC. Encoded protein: CSLEGTGYEQYF.

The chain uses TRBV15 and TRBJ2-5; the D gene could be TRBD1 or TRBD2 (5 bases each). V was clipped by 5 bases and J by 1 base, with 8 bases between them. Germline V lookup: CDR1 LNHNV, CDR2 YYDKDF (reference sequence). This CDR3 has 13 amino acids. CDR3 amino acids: CATSRDAQETQYF. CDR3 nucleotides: TGTGCCACCAGCCGGGACGCCCAAGAGACCCAGTACTTC. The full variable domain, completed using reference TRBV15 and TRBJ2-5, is DAMVIQNPRYQVTQFGKPVTLSCSQTLNHNVMYWYQQKSSQAPKLLFHYYDKDFNNEADTPDNFQSRRPNTSFCFLDIRSPGLGDTAMYLCATSRDAQETQYFGPGTRLLVL.

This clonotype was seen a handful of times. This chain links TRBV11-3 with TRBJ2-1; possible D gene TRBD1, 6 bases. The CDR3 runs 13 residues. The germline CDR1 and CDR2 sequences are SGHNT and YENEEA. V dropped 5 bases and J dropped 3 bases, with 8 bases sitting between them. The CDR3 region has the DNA TGTGCCAGCAGCCAGGGGTTCTACAATGAGCAGTTCTTC. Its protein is CASSQGFYNEQFF. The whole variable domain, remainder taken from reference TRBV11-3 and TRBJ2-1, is EAGVVQSPRYKIIEKKQPVAFWCNPISGHNTLYWYLQNLGQGPELLIRYENEEAVDDSQLPKDRFSAERLKGVDSTLKIQPAELGDSAVYLCASSQGFYNEQFFGPGTRLTVL.

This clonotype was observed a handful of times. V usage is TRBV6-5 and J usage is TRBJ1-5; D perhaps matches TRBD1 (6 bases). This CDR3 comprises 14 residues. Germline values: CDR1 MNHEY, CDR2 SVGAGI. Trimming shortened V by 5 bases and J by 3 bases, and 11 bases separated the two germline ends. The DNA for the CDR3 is TGTGCCAGCAGTGCTAGACAGGCCAATCAGCCCCAGCATTTT. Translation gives CASSARQANQPQHF.

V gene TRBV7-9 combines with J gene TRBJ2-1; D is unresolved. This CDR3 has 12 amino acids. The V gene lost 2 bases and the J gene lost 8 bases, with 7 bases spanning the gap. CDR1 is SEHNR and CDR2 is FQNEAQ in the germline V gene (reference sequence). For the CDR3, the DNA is TGTGCCAGCAGCTTACTAGTCGATGAGCAGTTCTTC. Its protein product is CASSLLVDEQFF.

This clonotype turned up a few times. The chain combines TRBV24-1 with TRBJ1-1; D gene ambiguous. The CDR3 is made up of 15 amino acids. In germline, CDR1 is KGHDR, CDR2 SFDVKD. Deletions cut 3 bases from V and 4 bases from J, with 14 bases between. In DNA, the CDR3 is TGTGCCACCAGTGATGGTTACGGGCTGGGCACTGAAGCTTTCTTT. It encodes CATSDGYGLGTEAFF.

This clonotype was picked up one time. The CDR3 DNA follows: TGTGCCAGTAGTATTGGACCCTTGGGGGGGGGAAGAAACACTGAAGCTTTCTTT. Its protein is CASSIGPLGGGRNTEAFF. The chain has TRBV19 and TRBJ1-1, with D tentatively TRBD1 (5 bases). The germline V gene encodes CDR1 LNHDA and CDR2 SQIVND (reference sequence). CDR3 length equals 18 residues. V was clipped by 3 bases and J by 2 bases, with 22 bases between them.

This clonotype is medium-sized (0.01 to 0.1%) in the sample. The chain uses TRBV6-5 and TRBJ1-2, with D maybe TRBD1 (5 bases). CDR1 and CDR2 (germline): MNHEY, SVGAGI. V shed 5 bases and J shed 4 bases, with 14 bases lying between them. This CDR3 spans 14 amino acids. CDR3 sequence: CASSGGTAGYGYTF. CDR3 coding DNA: TGTGCCAGCAGTGGCGGGACCGCGGGCTATGGCTACACCTTC.

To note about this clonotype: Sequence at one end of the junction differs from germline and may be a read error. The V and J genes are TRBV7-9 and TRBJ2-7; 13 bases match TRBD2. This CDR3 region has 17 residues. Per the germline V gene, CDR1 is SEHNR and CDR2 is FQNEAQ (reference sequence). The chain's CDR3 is CAGSFGLAGVFSYEQYF. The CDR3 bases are TGTGCCGGCAGCTTTGGACTAGCGGGGGTATTCTCCTACGAGCAGTACTTC.